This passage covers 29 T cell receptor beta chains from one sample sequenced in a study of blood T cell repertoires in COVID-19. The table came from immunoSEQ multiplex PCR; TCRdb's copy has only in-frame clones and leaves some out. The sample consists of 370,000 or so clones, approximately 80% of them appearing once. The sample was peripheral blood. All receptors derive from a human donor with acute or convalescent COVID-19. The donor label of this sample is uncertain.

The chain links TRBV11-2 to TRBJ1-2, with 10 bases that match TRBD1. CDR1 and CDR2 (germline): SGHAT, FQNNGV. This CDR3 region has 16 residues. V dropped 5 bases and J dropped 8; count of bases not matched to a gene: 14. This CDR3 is CASSPRPHDRGHGYTF. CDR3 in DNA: TGTGCCAGCAGCCCGAGGCCCCATGACAGGGGGCACGGCTACACCTTC. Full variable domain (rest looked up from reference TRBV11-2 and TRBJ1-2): EAGVAQSPRYKIIEKRQSVAFWCNPISGHATLYWYQQILGQGPKLLIQFQNNGVVDDSQLPKDRFSAERLKGVDSTLKIQPAKLEDSAVYLCASSPRPHDRGHGYTFGSGTRLTVV.

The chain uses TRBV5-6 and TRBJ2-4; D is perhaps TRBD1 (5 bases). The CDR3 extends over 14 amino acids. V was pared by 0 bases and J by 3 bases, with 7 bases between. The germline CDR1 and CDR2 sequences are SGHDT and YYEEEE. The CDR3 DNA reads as TGTGCCAGCAGCTTGGCACAGGTCAAAAACATTCAGTACTTC. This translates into CASSLAQVKNIQYF. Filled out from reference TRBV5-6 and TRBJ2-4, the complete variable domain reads DAGVTQSPTHLIKTRGQQVTLRCSPKSGHDTVSWYQQALGQGPQFIFQYYEEEERQRGNFPDRFSGHQFPNYSSELNVNALLLGDSALYLCASSLAQVKNIQYFGAGTRLSVL.

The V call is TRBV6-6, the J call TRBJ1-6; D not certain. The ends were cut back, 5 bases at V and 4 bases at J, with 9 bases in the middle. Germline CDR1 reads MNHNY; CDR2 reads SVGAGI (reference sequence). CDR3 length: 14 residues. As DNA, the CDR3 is TGTGCCAGCAGTCCCGCGGGTTATAATTCACCCCTCCACTTT. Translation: CASSPAGYNSPLHF.

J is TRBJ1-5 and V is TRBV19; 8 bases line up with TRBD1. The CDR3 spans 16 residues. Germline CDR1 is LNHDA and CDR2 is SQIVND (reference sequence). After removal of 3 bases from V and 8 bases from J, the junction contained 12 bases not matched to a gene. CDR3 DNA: TGTGCCAGTAGTATCGGGTGGGGACAGGTCAACAAGCCCCAGCATTTT. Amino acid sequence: CASSIGWGQVNKPQHF.

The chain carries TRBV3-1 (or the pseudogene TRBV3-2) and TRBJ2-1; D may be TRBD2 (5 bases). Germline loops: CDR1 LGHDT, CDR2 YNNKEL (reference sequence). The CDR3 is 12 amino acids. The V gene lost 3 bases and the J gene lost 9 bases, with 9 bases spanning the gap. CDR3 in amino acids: CASSQRASEQFF. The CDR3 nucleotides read TGTGCCAGCAGCCAGAGGGCTAGTGAGCAGTTCTTC.

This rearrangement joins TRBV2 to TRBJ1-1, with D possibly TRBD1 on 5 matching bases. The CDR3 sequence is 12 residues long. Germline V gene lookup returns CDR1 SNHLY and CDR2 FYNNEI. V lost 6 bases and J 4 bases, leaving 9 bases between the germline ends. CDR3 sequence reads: CASRRRGTEAFF. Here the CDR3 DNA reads TGTGCCAGCAGAAGGAGGGGCACTGAAGCTTTCTTT.

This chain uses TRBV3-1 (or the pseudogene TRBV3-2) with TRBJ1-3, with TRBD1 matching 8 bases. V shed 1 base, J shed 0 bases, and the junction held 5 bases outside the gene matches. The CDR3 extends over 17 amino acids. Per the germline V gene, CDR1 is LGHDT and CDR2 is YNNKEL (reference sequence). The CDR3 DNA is TGTGCCAGCAGCCAAGCCGGGACAGGATACTCTGGAAACACCATATATTTT. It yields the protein CASSQAGTGYSGNTIYF.

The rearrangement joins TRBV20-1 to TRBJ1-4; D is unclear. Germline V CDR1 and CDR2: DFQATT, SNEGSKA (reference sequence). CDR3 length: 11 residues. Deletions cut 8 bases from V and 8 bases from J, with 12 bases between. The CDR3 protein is CSTTEREKLFF. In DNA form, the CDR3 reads TGCAGTACAACGGAGCGGGAAAAACTGTTTTTT.

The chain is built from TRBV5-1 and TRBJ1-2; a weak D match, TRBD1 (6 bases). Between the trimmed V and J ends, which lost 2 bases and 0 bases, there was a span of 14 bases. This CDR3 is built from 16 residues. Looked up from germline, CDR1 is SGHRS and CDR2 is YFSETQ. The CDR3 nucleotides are TGCGCCAGCAGCTTACAGGGTCCCAAAGCTAACTATGGCTACACCTTC. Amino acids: CASSLQGPKANYGYTF. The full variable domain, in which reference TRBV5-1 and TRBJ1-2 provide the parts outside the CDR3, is KAGVTQTPRYLIKTRGQQVTLSCSPISGHRSVSWYQQTPGQGLQFLFEYFSETQRNKGNFPGRFSGRQFSNSRSEMNVSTLELGDSALYLCASSLQGPKANYGYTFGSGTRLTVV.

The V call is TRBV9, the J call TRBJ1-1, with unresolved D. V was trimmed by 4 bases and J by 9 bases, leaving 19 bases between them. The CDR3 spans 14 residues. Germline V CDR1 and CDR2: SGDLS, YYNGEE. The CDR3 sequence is CASSQQQAGRKAFF. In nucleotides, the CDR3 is TGTGCCAGCAGCCAACAACAAGCGGGTCGGAAAGCTTTCTTT.

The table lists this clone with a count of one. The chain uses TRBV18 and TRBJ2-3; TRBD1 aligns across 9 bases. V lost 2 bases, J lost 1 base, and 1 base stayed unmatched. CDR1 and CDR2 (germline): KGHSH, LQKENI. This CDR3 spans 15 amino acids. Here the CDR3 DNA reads TGTGCCAGCTCACCATACAGGGGGCGCACAGATACGCAGTATTTT. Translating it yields CASSPYRGRTDTQYF.

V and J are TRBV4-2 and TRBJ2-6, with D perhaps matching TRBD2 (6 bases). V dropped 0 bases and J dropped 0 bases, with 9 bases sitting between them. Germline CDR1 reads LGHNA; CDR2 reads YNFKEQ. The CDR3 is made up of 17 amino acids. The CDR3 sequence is CASSQEAGSSGANVLTF. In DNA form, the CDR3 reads TGTGCCAGCAGCCAAGAAGCGGGCAGCTCTGGGGCCAACGTCCTGACTTTC.

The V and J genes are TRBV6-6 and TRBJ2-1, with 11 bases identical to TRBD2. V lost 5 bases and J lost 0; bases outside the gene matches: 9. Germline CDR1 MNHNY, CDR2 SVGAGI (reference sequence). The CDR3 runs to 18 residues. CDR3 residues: CASSRTSGSLFSYNEQFF. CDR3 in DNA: TGTGCCAGCAGTCGTACTAGCGGGAGCCTCTTCTCCTACAATGAGCAGTTCTTC.

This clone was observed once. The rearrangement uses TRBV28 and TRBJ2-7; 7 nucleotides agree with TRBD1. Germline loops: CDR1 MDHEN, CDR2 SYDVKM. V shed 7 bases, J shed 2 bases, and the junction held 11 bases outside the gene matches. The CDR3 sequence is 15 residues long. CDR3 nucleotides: TGTGCCAGCATGGCTAGACAGGGCCTAACCTACGAGCAGTACTTC. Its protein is CASMARQGLTYEQYF.

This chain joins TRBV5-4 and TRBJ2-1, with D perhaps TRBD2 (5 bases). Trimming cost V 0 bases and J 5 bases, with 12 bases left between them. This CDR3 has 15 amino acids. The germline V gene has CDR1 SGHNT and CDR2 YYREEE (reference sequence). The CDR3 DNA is TGTGCCAGCAGCTTGGAACAGCGGCCCAACAATGAGCAGTTCTTC. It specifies CASSLEQRPNNEQFF.

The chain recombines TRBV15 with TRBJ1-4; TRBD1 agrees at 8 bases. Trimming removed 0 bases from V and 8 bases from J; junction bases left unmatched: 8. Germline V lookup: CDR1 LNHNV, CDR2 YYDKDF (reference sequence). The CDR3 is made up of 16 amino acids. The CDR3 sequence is CATSREPGGAYEKLFF. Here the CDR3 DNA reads TGTGCCACCAGCAGAGAACCAGGGGGCGCATACGAAAAACTGTTTTTT.

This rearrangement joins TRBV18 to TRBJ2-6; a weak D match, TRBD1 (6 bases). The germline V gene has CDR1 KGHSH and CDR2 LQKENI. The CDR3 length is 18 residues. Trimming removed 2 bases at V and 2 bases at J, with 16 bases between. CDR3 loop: CASSPTLRSGAGANVLTF. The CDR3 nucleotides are TGTGCCAGCTCACCAACCCTTAGATCAGGGGCTGGGGCCAACGTCCTGACTTTC.

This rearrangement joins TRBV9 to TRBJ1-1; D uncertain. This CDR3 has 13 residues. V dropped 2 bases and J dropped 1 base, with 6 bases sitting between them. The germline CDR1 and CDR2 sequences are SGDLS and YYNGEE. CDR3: CASSVTRNTEAFF. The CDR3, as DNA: TGTGCCAGCAGCGTTACAAGGAACACTGAAGCTTTCTTT.

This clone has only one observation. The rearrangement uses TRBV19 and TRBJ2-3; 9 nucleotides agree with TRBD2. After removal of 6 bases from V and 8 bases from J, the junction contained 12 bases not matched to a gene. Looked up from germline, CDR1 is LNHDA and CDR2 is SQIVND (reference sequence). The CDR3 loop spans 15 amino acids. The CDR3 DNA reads TGTGCCAGTAGCCGGACTAGCGCGGGTAGAGTTACGCAGTATTTT. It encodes CASSRTSAGRVTQYF.

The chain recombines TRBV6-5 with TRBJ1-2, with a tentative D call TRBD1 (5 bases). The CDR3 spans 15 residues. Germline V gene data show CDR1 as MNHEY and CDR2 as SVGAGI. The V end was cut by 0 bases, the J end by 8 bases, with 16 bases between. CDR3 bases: TGTGCCAGCAGTTACTCCACTTGGGGCGATGGGGGCTACACCTTC. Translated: CASSYSTWGDGGYTF.

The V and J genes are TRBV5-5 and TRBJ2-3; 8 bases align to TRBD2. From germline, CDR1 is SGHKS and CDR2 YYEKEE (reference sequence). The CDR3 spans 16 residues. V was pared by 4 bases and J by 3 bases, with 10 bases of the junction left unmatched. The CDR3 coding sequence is TGTGCCAGCAGCCAACCGGGACTAGGGGGGACAGATACGCAGTATTTT. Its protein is CASSQPGLGGTDTQYF.

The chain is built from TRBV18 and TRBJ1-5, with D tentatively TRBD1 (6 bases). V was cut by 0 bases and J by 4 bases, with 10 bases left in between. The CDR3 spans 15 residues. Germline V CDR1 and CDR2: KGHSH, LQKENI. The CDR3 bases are TGTGCCAGCTCACCACCGGGACATCGTAATCAGCCCCAGCATTTT. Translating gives CASSPPGHRNQPQHF.

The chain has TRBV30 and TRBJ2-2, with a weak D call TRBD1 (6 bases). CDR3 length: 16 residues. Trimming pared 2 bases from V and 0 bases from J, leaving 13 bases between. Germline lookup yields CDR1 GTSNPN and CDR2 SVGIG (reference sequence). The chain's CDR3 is CAWSPWTAANTGELFF. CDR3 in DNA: TGTGCCTGGAGTCCCTGGACAGCCGCGAACACCGGGGAGCTGTTTTTT.

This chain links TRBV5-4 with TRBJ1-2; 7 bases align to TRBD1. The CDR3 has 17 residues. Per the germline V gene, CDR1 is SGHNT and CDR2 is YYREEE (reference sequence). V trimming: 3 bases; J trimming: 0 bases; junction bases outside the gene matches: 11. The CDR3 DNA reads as TGTGCCAGCAGCTCATTTTTGGACAGGAAGACTAACTATGGCTACACCTTC. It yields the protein CASSSFLDRKTNYGYTF. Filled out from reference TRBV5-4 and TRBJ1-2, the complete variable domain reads ETGVTQSPTHLIKTRGQQVTLRCSSQSGHNTVSWYQQALGQGPQFIFQYYREEENGRGNFPPRFSGLQFPNYSSELNVNALELDDSALYLCASSSFLDRKTNYGYTFGSGTRLTVV.

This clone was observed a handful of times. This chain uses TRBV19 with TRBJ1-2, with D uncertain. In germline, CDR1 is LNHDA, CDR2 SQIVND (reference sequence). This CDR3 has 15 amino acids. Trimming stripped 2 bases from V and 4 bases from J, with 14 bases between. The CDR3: CASSIFFLAGYGYTF. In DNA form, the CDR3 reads TGTGCCAGTAGTATATTTTTCCTAGCCGGCTATGGCTACACCTTC.

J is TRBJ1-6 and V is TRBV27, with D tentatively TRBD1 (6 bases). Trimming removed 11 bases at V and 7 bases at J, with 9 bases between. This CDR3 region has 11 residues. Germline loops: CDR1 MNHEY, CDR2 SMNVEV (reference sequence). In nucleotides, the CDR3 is TGTGCCTCTAGGGGGAATTCACCCCTCCACTTT. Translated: CASRGNSPLHF.

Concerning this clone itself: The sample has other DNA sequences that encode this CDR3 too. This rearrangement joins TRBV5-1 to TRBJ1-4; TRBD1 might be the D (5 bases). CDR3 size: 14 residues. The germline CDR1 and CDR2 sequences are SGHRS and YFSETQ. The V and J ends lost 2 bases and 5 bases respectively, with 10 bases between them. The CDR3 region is CASSFDSLNEKLFF. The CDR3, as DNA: TGCGCCAGCAGCTTCGACAGTTTAAATGAAAAACTGTTTTTT. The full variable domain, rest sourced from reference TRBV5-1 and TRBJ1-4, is KAGVTQTPRYLIKTRGQQVTLSCSPISGHRSVSWYQQTPGQGLQFLFEYFSETQRNKGNFPGRFSGRQFSNSRSEMNVSTLELGDSALYLCASSFDSLNEKLFFGSGTQLSVL.

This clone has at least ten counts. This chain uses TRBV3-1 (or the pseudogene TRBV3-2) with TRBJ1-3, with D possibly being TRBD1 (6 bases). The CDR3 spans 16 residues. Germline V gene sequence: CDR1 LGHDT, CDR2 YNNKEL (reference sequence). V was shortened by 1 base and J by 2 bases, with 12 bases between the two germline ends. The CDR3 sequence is CASSQAVGAAGNTIYF. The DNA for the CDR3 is TGTGCCAGCAGCCAAGCCGTGGGGGCAGCTGGAAACACCATATATTTT.

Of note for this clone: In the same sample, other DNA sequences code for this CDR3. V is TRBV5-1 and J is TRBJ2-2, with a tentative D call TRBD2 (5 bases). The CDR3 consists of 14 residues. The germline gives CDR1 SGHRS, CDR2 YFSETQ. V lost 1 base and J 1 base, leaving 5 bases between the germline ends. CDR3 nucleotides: TGCGCCAGCAGCTTGAGCGGGAACACCGGGGAGCTGTTTTTT. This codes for CASSLSGNTGELFF.